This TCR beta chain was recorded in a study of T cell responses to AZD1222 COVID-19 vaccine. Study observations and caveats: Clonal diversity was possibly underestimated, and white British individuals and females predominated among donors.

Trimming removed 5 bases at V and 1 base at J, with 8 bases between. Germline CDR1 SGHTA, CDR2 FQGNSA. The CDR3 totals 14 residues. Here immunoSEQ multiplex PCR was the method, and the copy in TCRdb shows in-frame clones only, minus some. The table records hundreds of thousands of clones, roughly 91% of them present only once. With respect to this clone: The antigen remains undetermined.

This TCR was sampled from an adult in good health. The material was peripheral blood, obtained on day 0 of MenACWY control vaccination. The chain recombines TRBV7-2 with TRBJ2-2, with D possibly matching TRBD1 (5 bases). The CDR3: CASSQGQNTGELFF. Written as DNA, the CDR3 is TGTGCCAGCAGCCAGGGCCAGAACACCGGGGAGCTGTTTTTT.